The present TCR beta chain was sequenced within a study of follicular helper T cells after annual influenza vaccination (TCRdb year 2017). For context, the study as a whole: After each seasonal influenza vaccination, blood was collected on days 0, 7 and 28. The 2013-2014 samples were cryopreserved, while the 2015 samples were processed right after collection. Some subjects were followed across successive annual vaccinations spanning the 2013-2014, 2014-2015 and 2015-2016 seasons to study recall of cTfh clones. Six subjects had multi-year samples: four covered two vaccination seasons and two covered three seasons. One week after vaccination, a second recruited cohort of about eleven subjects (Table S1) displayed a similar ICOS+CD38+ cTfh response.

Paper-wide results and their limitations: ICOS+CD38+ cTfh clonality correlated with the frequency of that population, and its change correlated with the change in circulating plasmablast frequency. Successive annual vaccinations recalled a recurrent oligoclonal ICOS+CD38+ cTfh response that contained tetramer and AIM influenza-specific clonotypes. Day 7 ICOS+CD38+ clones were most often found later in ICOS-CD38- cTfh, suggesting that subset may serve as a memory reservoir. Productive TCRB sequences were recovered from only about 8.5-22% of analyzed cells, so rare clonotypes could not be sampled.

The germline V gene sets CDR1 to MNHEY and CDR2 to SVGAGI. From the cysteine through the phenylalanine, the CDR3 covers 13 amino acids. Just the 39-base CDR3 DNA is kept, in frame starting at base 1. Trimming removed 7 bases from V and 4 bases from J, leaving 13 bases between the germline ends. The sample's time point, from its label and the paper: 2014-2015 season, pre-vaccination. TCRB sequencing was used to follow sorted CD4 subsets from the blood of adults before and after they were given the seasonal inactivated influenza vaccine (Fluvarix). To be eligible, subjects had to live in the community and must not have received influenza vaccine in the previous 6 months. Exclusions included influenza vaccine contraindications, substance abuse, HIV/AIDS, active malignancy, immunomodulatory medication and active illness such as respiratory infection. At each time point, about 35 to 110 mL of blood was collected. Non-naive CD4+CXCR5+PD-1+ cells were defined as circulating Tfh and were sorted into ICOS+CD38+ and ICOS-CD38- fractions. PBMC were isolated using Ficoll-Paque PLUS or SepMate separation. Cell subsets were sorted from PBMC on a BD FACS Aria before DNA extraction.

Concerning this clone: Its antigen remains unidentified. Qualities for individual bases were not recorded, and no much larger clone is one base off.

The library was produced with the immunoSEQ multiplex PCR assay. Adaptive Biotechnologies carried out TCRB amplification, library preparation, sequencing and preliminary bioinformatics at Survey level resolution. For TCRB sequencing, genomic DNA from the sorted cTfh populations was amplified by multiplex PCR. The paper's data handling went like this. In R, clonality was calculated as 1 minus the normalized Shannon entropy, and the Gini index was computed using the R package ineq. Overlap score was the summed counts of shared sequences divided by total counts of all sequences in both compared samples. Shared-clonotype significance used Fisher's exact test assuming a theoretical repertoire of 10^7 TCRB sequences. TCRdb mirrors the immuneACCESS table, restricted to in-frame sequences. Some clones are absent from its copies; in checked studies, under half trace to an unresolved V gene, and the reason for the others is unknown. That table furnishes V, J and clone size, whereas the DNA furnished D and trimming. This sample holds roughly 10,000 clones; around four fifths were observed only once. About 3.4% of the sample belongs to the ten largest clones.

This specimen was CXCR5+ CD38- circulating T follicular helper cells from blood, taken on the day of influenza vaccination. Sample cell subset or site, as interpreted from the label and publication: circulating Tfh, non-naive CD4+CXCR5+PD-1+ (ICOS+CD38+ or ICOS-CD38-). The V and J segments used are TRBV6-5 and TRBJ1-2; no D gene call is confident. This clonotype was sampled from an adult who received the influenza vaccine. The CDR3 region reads CASNPGGGYGYTF. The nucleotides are TGTGCCAGCAACCCAGGAGGTGGCTATGGCTACACCTTC.